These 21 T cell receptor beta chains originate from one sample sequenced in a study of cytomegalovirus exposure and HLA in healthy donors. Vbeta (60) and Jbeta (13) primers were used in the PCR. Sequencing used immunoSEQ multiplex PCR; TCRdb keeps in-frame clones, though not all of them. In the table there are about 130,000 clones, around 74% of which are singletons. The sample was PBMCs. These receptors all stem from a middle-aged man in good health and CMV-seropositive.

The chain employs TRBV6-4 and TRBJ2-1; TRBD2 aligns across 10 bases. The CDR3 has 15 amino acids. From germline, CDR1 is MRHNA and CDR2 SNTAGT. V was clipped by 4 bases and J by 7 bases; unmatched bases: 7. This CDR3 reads CASSALAGASNEQFF. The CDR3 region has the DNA TGTGCCAGCAGTGCCCTAGCGGGGGCATCGAATGAGCAGTTCTTC.

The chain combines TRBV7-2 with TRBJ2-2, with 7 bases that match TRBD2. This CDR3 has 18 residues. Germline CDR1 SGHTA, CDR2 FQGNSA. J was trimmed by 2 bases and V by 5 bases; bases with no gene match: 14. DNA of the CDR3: TGTGCCAGCAGCCAGAGGCTCCGTCCTAGCGGTAACACCGGGGAGCTGTTTTTT. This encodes CASSQRLRPSGNTGELFF.

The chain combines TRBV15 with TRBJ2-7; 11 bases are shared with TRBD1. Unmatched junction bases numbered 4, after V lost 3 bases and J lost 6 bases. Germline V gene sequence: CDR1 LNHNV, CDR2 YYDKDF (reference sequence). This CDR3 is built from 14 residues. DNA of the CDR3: TGTGCCACCAGCAGTACCGGGACAGGGGGCGAGCAGTACTTC. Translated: CATSSTGTGGEQYF.

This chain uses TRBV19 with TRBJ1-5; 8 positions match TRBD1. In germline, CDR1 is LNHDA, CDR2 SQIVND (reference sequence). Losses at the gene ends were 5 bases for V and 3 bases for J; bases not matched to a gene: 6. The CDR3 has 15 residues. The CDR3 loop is CASSDRGPYNQPQHF. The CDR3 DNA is TGTGCCAGTAGTGACAGGGGCCCCTACAATCAGCCCCAGCATTTT.

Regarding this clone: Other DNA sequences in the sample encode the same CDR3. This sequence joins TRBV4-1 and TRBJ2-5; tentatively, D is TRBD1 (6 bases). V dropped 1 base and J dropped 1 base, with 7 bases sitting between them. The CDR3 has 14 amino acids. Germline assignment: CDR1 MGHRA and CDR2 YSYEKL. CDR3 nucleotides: TGCGCCAGCAGCCAAGGGGGGCCCCAAGAGACCCAGTACTTC. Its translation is CASSQGGPQETQYF.

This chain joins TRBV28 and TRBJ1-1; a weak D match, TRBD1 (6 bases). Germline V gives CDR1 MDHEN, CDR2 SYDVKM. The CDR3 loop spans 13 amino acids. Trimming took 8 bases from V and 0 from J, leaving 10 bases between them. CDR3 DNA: TGTGCCAGCGGCGGACAGCTGAACACTGAAGCTTTCTTT. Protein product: CASGGQLNTEAFF.

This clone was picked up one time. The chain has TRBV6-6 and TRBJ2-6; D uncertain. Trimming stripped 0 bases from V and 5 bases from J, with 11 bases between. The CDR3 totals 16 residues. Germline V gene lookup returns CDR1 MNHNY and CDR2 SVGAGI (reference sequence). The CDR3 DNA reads TGTGCCAGCAGTTACTCTTCGGTTGAACGGGCCAACGTCCTGACTTTC. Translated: CASSYSSVERANVLTF.

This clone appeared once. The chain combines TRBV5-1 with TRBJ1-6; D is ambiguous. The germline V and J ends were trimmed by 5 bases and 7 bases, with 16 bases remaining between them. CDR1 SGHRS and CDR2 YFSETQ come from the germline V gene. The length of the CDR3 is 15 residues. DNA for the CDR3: TGCGCCAGCAGTTCCACCCTTTCACAGAATTCACCCCTCCACTTT. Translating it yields CASSSTLSQNSPLHF.

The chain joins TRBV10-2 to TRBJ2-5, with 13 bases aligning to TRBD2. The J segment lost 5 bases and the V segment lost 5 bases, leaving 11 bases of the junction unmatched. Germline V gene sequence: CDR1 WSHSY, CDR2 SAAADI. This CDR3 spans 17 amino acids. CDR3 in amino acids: CASSPTSGRPLLETQYF. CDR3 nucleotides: TGCGCCAGCAGTCCGACTAGCGGGAGGCCCCTCCTTGAGACCCAGTACTTC.

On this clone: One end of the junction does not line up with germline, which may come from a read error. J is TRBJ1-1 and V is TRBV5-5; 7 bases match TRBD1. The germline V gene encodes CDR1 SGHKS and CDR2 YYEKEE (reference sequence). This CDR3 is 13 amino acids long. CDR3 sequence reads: CASSSTGNPEAFF. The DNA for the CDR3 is TGTGCCAGCAGCTCGACAGGGAACCCTGAAGCTTTCTTT.

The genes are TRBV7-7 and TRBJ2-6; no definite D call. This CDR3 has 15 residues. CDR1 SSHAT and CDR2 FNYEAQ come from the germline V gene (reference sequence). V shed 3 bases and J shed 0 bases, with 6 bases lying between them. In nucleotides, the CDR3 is TGTGCCAGCAGCTTGGGCCGCTCTGGGGCCAACGTCCTGACTTTC. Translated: CASSLGRSGANVLTF.

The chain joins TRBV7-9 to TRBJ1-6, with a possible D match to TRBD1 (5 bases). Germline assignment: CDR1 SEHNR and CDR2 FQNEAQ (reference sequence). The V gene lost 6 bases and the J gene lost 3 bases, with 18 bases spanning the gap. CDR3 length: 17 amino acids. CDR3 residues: CASRMKGKSGYNSPLHF. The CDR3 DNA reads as TGTGCCAGCAGGATGAAGGGGAAATCCGGCTATAATTCACCCCTCCACTTT.

CDR3 DNA sequence: TGTGCTAGTGGACCAGGGACTAGCGGGGGGGCCGGGGAGACCCAGTACTTC. Encoded protein: CASGPGTSGGAGETQYF. The chain carries TRBV12-5 and TRBJ2-5; 16 nucleotides align to TRBD2. The V gene end was trimmed by 6 bases and the J gene end by 5 bases; junction bases not matched to a gene: 9. Germline V gene lookup returns CDR1 LGHNT and CDR2 FRNRAP. The CDR3 is made up of 17 amino acids.

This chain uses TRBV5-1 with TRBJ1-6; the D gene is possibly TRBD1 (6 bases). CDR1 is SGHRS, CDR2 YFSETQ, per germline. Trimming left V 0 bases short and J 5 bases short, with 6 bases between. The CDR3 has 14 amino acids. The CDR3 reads CASSLDRDNSPLHF. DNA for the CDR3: TGCGCCAGCAGCTTGGACAGGGATAATTCACCCCTCCACTTT.

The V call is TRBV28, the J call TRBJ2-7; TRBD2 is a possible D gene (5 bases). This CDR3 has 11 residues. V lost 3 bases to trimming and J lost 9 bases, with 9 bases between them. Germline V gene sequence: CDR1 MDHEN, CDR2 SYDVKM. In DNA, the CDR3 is TGTGCCAGCAGTTTTCGTACTAGGCAGTACTTC. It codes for CASSFRTRQYF.

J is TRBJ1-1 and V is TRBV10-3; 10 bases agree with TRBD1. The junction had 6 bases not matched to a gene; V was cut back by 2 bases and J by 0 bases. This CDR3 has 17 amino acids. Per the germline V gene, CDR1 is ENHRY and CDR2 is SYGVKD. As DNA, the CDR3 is TGTGCCATCAGTGAGCGATCCGGGACAGGGGTGAACACTGAAGCTTTCTTT. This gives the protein CAISERSGTGVNTEAFF.

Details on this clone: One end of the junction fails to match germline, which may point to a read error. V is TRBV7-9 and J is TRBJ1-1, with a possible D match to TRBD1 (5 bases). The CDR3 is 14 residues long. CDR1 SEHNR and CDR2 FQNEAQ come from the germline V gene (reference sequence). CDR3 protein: CSSLLAGLNTEAFF. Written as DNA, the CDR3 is TGTTCCAGCCTACTAGCGGGGCTGAACACTGAAGCTTTCTTT.

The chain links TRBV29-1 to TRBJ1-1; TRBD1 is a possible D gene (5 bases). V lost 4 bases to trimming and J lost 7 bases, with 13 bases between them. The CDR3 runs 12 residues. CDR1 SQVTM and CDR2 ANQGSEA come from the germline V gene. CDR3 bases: TGCAGCGTTGCACGACCGGGGGGTGAAGCTTTCTTT. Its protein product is CSVARPGGEAFF.

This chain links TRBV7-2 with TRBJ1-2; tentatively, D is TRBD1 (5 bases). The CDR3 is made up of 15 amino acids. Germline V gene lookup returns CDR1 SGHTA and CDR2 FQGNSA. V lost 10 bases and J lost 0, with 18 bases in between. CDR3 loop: CATYQTGLANYGYTF. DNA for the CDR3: TGTGCCACCTACCAAACAGGCCTAGCTAACTATGGCTACACCTTC.

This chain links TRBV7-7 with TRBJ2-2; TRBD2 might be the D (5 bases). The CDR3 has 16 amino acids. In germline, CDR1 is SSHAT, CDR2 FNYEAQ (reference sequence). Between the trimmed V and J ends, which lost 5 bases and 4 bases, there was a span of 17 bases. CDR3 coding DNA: TGTGCCAGCAGCCCGAGGGAAGTTGGTTCCACCGGGGAGCTGTTTTTT. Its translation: CASSPREVGSTGELFF.

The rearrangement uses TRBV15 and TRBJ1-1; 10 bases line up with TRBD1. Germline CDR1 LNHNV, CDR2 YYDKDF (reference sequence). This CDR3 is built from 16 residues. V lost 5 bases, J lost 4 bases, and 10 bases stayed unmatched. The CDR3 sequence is CATSAKSGTGVTEAFF. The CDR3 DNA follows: TGTGCCACCAGCGCAAAATCCGGGACAGGGGTCACTGAAGCTTTCTTT.